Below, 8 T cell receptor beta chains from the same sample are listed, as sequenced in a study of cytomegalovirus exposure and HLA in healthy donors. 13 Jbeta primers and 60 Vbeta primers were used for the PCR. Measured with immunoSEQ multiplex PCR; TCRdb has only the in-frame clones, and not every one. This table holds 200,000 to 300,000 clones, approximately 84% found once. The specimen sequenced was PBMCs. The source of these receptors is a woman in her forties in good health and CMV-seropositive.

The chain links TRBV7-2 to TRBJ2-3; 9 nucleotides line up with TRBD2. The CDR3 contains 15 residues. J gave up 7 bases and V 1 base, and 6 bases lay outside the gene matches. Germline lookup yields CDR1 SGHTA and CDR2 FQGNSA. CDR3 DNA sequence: TGTGCCAGCAGCTTAGTAGGCGGGAGGGAGAATACGCAGTATTTT. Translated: CASSLVGGRENTQYF. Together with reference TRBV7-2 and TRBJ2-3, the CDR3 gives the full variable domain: GAGVSQSPSNKVTEKGKDVELRCDPISGHTALYWYRQSLGQGLEFLIYFQGNSAPDKSGLPSDRFSAERTGGSVSTLTIQRTQQEDSAVYLCASSLVGGRENTQYFGPGTRLTVL.

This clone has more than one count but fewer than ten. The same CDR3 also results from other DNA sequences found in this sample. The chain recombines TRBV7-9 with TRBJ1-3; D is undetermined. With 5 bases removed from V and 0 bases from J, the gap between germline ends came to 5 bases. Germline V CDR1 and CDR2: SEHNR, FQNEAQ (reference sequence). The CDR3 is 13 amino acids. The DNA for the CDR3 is TGTGCCAGCAGCCCCAGCTCTGGAAACACCATATATTTT. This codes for CASSPSSGNTIYF.

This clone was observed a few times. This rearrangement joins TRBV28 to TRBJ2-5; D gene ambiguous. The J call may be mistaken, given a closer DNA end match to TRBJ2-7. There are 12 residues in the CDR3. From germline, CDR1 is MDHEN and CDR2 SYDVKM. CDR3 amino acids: CASNSLALEQYF. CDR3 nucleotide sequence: TGTGCCAGCAACTCCCTCGCCCTCGAGCAGTACTTC.

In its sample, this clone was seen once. The CDR3 nucleotides read TGTGCCAGCAGCTTGGGGCCCGGGACAGGGTTGGCAGATACGCAGTATTTT. Amino acid sequence: CASSLGPGTGLADTQYF. This chain connects TRBV7-9 to TRBJ2-3; 9 bases align to TRBD1. Germline CDR1 is SEHNR and CDR2 is FQNEAQ (reference sequence). Germline trimming cut 3 bases from V and 4 bases from J; bases unmatched to any gene: 11. This CDR3 is built from 17 residues.

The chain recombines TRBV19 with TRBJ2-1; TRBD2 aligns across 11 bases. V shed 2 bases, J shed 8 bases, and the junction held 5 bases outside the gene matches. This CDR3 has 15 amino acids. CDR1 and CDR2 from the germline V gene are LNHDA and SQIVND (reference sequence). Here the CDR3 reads CASSILAGGPYEQFF. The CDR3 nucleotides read TGTGCCAGTAGTATATTAGCGGGAGGGCCATATGAGCAGTTCTTC.

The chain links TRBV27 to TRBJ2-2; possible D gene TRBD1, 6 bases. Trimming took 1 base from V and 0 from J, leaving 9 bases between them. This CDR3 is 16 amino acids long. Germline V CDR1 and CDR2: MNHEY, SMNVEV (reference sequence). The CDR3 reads CASSLWDTANTGELFF. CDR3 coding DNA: TGTGCCAGCAGTTTATGGGACACCGCGAACACCGGGGAGCTGTTTTTT.

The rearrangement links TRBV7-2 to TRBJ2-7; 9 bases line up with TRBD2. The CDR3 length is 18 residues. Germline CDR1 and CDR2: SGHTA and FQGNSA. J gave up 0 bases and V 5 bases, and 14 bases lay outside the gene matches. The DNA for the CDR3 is TGTGCCAGCAGCCCGGACGGGCTAGCGGGGATGAGCTCCTACGAGCAGTACTTC. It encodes CASSPDGLAGMSSYEQYF.

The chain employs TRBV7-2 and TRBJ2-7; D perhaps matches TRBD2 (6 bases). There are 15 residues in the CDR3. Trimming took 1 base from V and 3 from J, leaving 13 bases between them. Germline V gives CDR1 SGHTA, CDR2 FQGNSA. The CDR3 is CASSLVPSAYYEQYF. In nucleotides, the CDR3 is TGTGCCAGCAGCTTAGTGCCTAGCGCCTACTACGAGCAGTACTTC.